The present entry profiles one T cell receptor beta chain with its context. Its antigen is not identified. Genomic DNA served as template for TCR beta VDJ and CDR3 profiling. TCRdb reprocessed the reads via MiXCR and lists one record per CDR3 protein. The repertoire consists of about 200,000 distinct CDR3 sequences, with 65% occurring once and the leading ten covering about three fifths. In patients chosen for sequencing, flow cytometry had shown CD8+CD57+ cell expansion. No therapy was given to patients before blood sampling. The CDR3 extends over 15 amino acids. Trimming pared 5 bases from V and 5 bases from J, leaving 17 bases between. The germline V gene encodes CDR1 LNHDA and CDR2 SQIVND (reference sequence). This specimen comes from a study of CD8+CD57+ T cells in acquired aplastic anemia. Study-wide background: Yields of DNA that came from sorted CD4+ and CD8+ cells averaged about 3.4 ug.

Study observations and caveats: Patients and controls shared around 30 CD8+ CDR3 sequences.

The TCR was taken from a human donor with aplastic anemia. The sample was sorted CD4+, CD8+, or CD8+CD57+ T cells (not recorded which) from PBMCs. V gene TRBV19 combines with J gene TRBJ2-3, with unresolved D. CDR3 in amino acids: CASSVSSTAVDTQYF. The DNA of the CDR3 is TGTGCCAGTAGTGTCTCTTCAACGGCGGTAGATACGCAGTATTTT.